The 13 T cell receptor beta chains given below trace back to one sample, sequenced in a study of blood T cell repertoires in COVID-19. The data were produced by immunoSEQ multiplex PCR, yet TCRdb's version contains in-frame clones alone and is incomplete. The data contain about 130,000 clones, roughly 83% of them singletons. Sequenced input: PBMCs or T cells enriched from blood (not recorded which). The receptors shown here come from a man aged 45-60 years who had recovered from COVID-19.

The chain links TRBV11-2 to TRBJ2-5; 9 bases line up with TRBD1. Trimming cost V 5 bases and J 0 bases; bases outside gene matches: 7. The CDR3 runs to 16 residues. Per germline, CDR1 SGHAT and CDR2 FQNNGV. The CDR3 coding sequence is TGTGCCAGCAGCGGGGCCGGGACAGGGTACCAAGAGACCCAGTACTTC. Its translation: CASSGAGTGYQETQYF. The full variable domain, with the rest looked up from reference TRBV11-2 and TRBJ2-5, is EAGVAQSPRYKIIEKRQSVAFWCNPISGHATLYWYQQILGQGPKLLIQFQNNGVVDDSQLPKDRFSAERLKGVDSTLKIQPAKLEDSAVYLCASSGAGTGYQETQYFGPGTRLLVL.

This chain joins TRBV7-2 and TRBJ1-4, with a possible D match to TRBD1 (6 bases). Between the trimmed V and J ends, which lost 0 bases and 0 bases, there was a span of 8 bases. Germline CDR1 is SGHTA and CDR2 is FQGNSA. CDR3 size: 16 residues. The DNA of the CDR3 is TGTGCCAGCAGCTTAGCGGGGGCGGCAACTAATGAAAAACTGTTTTTT. This codes for CASSLAGAATNEKLFF.

The rearrangement uses TRBV5-4 and TRBJ1-5, with 8 bases aligning to TRBD1. The CDR3 consists of 15 residues. From germline, CDR1 is SGHNT and CDR2 YYREEE (reference sequence). The junction had 2 bases not matched to a gene; V was cut back by 1 base and J by 2 bases. The DNA for the CDR3 is TGTGCCAGCAGCTTGTGGGGACAGGGCAATCAGCCCCAGCATTTT. Translated, it gives CASSLWGQGNQPQHF.

The CDR3 nucleotides read TGTGCCAGCAGCGGGGGGACAGGGATCGCCTACGAGCAGTACTTC. Encoded protein: CASSGGTGIAYEQYF. J is TRBJ2-7 and V is TRBV7-2; TRBD1 matches 9 bases. Germline V lookup: CDR1 SGHTA, CDR2 FQGNSA. The CDR3 covers 15 residues. V was clipped by 5 bases and J by 2 bases; unmatched bases: 7.

This sequence joins TRBV6-2 or TRBV6-3 and TRBJ1-1; D is perhaps TRBD1 (6 bases). This CDR3 is built from 15 residues. V lost 0 bases and J lost 4, with 12 bases in between. Looked up from germline, CDR1 is MNHEY and CDR2 is SVGEGT. The CDR3 region is CASSYSQGGSTEAFF. The CDR3 DNA is TGTGCCAGCAGTTACTCACAGGGAGGGTCCACTGAAGCTTTCTTT.

J is TRBJ2-2 and V is TRBV29-1; TRBD1 matches 7 bases. J lost 1 base, V lost 3 bases, and 5 bases had no gene match. The germline V gene encodes CDR1 SQVTM and CDR2 ANQGSEA. The CDR3 runs 15 residues. The CDR3: CSVEPRDRNTGELFF. CDR3 DNA sequence: TGCAGCGTTGAGCCCCGGGACAGGAACACCGGGGAGCTGTTTTTT.

This clone was seen once. This chain joins TRBV4-1 and TRBJ2-7; 8 positions agree with TRBD1. The V and J ends lost 1 base and 2 bases, in that order; junction bases with no gene match: 1. There are 14 residues in the CDR3. Germline V gene sequence: CDR1 MGHRA, CDR2 YSYEKL. The CDR3 protein is CASSQGTGPYEQYF. The CDR3 DNA reads TGCGCCAGCAGCCAAGGGACAGGGCCCTACGAGCAGTACTTC.

At least ten counts were recorded for this clone. The rearrangement links TRBV2 to TRBJ1-1; 9 bases are a match to TRBD1. The germline CDR1 and CDR2 sequences are SNHLY and FYNNEI. The CDR3 sequence is 15 residues long. V trimming: 6 bases; J trimming: 0 bases; junction bases outside the gene matches: 5. The CDR3 is CASRDRGFMNTEAFF. The CDR3 DNA is TGTGCCAGCAGGGACAGGGGATTCATGAACACTGAAGCTTTCTTT.

The chain carries TRBV27 and TRBJ2-1, with 11 bases fitting TRBD1. CDR1 and CDR2 from the germline V gene are MNHEY and SMNVEV (reference sequence). J lost 9 bases, V lost 8 bases, and 12 bases had no gene match. The CDR3 is 15 amino acids. CDR3 nucleotides: TGTGCCAGCGGCCGGACAGGGGGCGTTGTGAGTGAGCAGTTCTTC. This codes for CASGRTGGVVSEQFF.

V is TRBV27 and J is TRBJ1-1, with 7 bases fitting TRBD1. The length of the CDR3 is 16 residues. Germline CDR1 is MNHEY and CDR2 is SMNVEV (reference sequence). V was pared by 2 bases and J by 4 bases, with 10 bases of the junction left unmatched. In nucleotides, the CDR3 is TGTGCCAGCAGTTTAAGACAGGGTGTCGGGATCACTGAAGCTTTCTTT. Amino acid sequence: CASSLRQGVGITEAFF.

This rearrangement joins TRBV6-2 or TRBV6-3 to TRBJ2-7; D not certain. The germline CDR1 and CDR2 sequences are MNHEY and SVGEGT. The ends were cut back, 5 bases at V and 5 bases at J, with 7 bases in the middle. The CDR3 runs 11 residues. CDR3 coding DNA: TGTGCCAGCAGTCGGGTGGACGAGCAGTACTTC. The encoded protein is CASSRVDEQYF.

As for this clone: The same CDR3 can be traced to other DNA sequences in this sample. V is TRBV3-1 (or the pseudogene TRBV3-2) and J is TRBJ2-3; 13 bases align to TRBD2. The CDR3 loop spans 16 amino acids. With 2 bases clipped from V and 5 bases from J, the junction kept 4 bases outside the gene matches. Germline-derived CDR1 and CDR2 are LGHDT and YNNKEL (reference sequence). The CDR3 nucleotides are TGTGCCAGCAGCCAAACTAGCGGGGGGGCCCAAGATACGCAGTATTTT. It yields the protein CASSQTSGGAQDTQYF.

This clone was picked up a small number of times. This chain uses TRBV14 with TRBJ1-6; TRBD1 agrees at 7 bases. The trim removed 4 bases at V and 10 bases at J, leaving 7 bases unmatched. CDR3 length: 14 amino acids. Germline CDR1 is SGHDN and CDR2 is FVKESK. DNA for the CDR3: TGTGCCAGCAGCCTGACAGGGATAGCCTCACCCCTCCACTTT. It encodes CASSLTGIASPLHF.